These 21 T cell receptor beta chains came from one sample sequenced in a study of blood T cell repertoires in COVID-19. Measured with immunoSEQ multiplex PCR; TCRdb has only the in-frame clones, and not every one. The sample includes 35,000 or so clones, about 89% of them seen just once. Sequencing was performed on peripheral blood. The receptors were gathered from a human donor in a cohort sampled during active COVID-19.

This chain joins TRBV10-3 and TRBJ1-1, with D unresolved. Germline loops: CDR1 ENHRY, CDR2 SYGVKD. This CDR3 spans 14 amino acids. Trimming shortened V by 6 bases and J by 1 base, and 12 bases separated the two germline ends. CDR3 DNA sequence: TGTGCCATCAGCGATGGGAGCACGAACACTGAAGCTTTCTTT. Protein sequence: CAISDGSTNTEAFF.

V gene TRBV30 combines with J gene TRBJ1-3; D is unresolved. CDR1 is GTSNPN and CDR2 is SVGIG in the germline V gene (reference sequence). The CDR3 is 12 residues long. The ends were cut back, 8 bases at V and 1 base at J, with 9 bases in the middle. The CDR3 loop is CATAVSGNTIYF. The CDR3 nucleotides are TGTGCCACAGCTGTATCTGGAAACACCATATATTTT.

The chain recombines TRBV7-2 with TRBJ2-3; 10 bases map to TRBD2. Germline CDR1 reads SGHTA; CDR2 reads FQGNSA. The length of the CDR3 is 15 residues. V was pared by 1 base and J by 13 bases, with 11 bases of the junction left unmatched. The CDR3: CASSLGSLAGAKEYF. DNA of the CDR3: TGTGCCAGCAGCTTAGGGTCGCTAGCGGGGGCGAAGGAGTATTTT.

CDR3 sequence reads: CASSPDMRDTEAFF. The CDR3 bases are TGTGCCAGCAGTCCTGACATGCGTGATACTGAAGCTTTCTTT. The chain recombines TRBV2 with TRBJ1-1, with unresolved D. Germline CDR1 is SNHLY and CDR2 is FYNNEI. This CDR3 comprises 14 residues. Between the trimmed V and J ends, which lost 5 bases and 5 bases, there was a span of 15 bases.

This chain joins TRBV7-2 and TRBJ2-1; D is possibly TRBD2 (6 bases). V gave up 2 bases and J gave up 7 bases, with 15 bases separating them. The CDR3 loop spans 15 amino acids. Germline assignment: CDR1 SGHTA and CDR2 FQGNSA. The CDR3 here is CASSLQSGVKNEQFF. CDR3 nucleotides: TGTGCCAGCAGCTTACAATCGGGAGTCAAAAATGAGCAGTTCTTC.

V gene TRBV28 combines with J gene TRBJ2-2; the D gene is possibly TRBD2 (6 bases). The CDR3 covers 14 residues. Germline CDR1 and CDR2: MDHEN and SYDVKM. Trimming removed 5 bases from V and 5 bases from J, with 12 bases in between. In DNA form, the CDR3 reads TGTGCCAGCAGTCCGGGGGTGATAACCGGGGAGCTGTTTTTT. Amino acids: CASSPGVITGELFF.

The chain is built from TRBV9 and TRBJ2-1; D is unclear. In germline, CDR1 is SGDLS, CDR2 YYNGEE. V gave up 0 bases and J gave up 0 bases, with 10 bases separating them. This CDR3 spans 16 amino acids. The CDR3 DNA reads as TGTGCCAGCAGCGTAGGAGCTTATCTCTCCTACAATGAGCAGTTCTTC. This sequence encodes CASSVGAYLSYNEQFF.

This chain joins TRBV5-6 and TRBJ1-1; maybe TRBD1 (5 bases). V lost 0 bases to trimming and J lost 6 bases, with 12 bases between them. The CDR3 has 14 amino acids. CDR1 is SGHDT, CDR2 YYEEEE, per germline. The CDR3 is CASSLAQGMPEAFF. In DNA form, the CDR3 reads TGTGCCAGCAGCTTGGCGCAGGGAATGCCTGAAGCTTTCTTT.

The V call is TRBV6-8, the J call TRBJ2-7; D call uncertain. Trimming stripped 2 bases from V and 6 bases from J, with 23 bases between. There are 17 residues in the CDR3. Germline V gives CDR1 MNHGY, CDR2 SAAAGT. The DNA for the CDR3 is TGTGCCAGCAGTTACCCGCAGTCCGGGTCGGTGAACGTCGAGCAGTACTTC. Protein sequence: CASSYPQSGSVNVEQYF.

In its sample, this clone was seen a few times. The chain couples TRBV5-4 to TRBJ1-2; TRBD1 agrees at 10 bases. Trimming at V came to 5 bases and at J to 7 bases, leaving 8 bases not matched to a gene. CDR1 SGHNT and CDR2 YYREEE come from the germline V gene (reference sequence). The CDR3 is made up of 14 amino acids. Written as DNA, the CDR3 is TGTGCCAGCAGAGGGACAGGGGTAGTAAGTGGCTACACCTTC. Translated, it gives CASRGTGVVSGYTF.

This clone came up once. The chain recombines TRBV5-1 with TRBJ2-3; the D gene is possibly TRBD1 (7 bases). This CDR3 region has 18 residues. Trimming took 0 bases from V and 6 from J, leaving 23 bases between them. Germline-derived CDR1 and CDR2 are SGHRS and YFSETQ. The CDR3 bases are TGCGCCAGCAGCTTGGAGCCTCGGGGGACAGTCCAGGGGGATACGCAGTATTTT. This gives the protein CASSLEPRGTVQGDTQYF.

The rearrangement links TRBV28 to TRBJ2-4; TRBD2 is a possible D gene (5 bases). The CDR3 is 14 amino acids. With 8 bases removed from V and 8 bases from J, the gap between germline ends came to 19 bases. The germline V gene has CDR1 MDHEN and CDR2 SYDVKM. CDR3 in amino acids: CASCGLFSKDIQYF. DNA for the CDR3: TGTGCCAGCTGTGGACTTTTCAGCAAGGACATTCAGTACTTC. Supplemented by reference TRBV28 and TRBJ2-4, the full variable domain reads DVKVTQSSRYLVKRTGEKVFLECVQDMDHENMFWYRQDPGLGLRLIYFSYDVKMKEKGDIPEGYSVSREKKERFSLILESASTNQTSMYLCASCGLFSKDIQYFGAGTRLSVL.

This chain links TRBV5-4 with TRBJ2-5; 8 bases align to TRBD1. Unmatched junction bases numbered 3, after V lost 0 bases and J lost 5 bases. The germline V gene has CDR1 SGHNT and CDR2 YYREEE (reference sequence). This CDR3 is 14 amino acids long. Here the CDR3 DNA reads TGTGCCAGCAGCTTGGCAGGGGGCGGTGAGACCCAGTACTTC. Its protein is CASSLAGGGETQYF.

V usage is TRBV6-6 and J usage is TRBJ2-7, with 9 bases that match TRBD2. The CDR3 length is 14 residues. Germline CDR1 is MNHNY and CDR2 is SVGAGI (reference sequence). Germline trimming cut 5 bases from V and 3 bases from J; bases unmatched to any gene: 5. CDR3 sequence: CASSPFSGSYEQYF. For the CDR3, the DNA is TGTGCCAGCAGTCCCTTTAGCGGGAGCTACGAGCAGTACTTC.

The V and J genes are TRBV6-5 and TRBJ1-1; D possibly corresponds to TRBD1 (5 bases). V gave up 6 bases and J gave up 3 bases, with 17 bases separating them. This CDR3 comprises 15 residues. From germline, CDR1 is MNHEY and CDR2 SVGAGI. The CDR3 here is CASRVTRGGYTEAFF. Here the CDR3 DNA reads TGTGCCAGCAGAGTTACCCGGGGGGGTTACACTGAAGCTTTCTTT.

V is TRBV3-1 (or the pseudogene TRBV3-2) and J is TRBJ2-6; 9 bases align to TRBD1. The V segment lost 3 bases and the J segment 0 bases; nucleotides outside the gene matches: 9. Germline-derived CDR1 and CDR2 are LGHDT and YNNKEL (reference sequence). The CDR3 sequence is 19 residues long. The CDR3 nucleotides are TGTGCCAGCAGCCAGTATCCCGGGACAGGGACCTCTGGGGCCAACGTCCTGACTTTC. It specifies CASSQYPGTGTSGANVLTF.

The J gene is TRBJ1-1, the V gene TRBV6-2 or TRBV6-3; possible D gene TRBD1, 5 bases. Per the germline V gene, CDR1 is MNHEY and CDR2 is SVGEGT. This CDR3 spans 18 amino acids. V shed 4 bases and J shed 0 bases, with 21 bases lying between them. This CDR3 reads CASSWAVSTGDMNTEAFF. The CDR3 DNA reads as TGTGCCAGCAGTTGGGCAGTATCCACAGGCGACATGAACACTGAAGCTTTCTTT.

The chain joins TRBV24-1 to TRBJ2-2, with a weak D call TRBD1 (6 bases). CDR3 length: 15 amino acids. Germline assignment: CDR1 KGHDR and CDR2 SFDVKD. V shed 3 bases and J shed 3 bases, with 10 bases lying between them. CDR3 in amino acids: CATSDGTLDTGELFF. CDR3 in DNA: TGTGCCACCAGTGATGGGACACTGGACACCGGGGAGCTGTTTTTT.

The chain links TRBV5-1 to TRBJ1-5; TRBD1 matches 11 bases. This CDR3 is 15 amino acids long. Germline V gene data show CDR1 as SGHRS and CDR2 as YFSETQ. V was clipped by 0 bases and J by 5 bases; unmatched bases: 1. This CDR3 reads CASSLGGQGDQPQHF. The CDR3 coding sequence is TGCGCCAGCAGCTTGGGGGGACAGGGGGATCAGCCCCAGCATTTT.

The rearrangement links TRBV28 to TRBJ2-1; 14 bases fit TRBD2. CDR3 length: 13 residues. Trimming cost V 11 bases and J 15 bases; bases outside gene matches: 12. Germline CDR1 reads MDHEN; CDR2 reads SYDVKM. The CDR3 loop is CACAGLAGAGGFF. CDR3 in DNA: TGTGCCTGCGCGGGACTAGCGGGAGCGGGAGGGTTCTTC.

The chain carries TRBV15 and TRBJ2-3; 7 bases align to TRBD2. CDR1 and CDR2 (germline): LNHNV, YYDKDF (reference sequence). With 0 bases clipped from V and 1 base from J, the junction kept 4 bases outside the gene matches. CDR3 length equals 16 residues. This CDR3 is CATSRDGAGGTDTQYF. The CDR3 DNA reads TGTGCCACCAGCAGAGACGGGGCGGGAGGCACAGATACGCAGTATTTT.